This T cell receptor beta chain was obtained from a study of T cell repertoires in cytomegalovirus infection. The overall study: Selected CMV epitopes included recently identified HLA-C-restricted ones as well as well-studied HLA-B-restricted ones. Public TCR beta signatures were indicative of both CMV infection and a matching HLA type.

V lost 7 bases to trimming and J lost 7 bases, with 20 bases between them. The CDR3 is made up of 14 amino acids. Germline V CDR1 and CDR2: MNHEY, SMNVEV (reference sequence). TCRdb re-derived calls from the reads in MiXCR, one entry per CDR3 protein. The data show roughly 350,000 distinct CDR3 sequences, about 32% seen once. This clonotype has more than one count but fewer than ten. Its antigen is not known. Findings of the study overall: It was HLA-C-restricted CMV-specific TCR beta clonotypes that dominated the response ex vivo.

The chain joins TRBV27 to TRBJ2-7; possibly TRBD2 for D (5 bases). The receptor was isolated from a human donor in good health (CMV status not recorded). Some clones in this sample may be carry-over from other donors' samples. Sequencing used cultured PBMCs, obtained from culture after CMV antigen stimulation. CDR3 sequence reads: CASTPLGGQEEQYF. DNA for the CDR3: TGTGCCAGCACCCCTCTCGGCGGGCAGGAGGAGCAGTACTTC.